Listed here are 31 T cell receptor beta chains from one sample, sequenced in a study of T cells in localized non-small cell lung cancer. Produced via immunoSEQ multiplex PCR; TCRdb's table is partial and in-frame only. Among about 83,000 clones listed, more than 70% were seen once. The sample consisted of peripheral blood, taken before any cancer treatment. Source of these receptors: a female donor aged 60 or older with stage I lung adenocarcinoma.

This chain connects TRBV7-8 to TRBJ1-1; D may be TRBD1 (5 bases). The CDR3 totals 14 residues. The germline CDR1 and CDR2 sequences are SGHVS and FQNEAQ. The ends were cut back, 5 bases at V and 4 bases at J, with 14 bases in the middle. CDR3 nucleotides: TGTGCCAGCAGCCCACGATTGGGGGGCACTGAAGCTTTCTTT. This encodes CASSPRLGGTEAFF.

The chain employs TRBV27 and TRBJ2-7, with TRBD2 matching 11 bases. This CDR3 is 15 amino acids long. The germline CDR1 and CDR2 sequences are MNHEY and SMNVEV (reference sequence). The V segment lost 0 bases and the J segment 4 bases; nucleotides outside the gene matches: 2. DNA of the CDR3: TGTGCCAGCAGTTTATCCACTAGCGGGAGTTACGAGCAGTACTTC. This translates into CASSLSTSGSYEQYF.

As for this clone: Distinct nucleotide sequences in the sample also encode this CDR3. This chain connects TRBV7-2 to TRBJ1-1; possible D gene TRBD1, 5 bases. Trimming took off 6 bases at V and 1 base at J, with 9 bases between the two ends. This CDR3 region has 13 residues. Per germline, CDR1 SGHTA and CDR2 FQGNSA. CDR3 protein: CASSLTGNTEAFF. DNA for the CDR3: TGTGCCAGCAGTTTAACAGGGAACACTGAAGCTTTCTTT.

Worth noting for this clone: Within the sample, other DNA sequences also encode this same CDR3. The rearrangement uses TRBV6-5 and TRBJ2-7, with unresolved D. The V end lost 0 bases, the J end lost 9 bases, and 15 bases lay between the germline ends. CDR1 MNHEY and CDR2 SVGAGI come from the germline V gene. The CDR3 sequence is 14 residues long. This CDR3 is CASSYSGETFGQYF. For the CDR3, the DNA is TGTGCCAGCAGTTACTCAGGTGAAACCTTCGGGCAGTACTTC.

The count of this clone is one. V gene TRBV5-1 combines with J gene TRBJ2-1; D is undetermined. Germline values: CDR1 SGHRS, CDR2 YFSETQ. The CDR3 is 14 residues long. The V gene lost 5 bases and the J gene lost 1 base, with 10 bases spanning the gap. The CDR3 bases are TGCGCCAGCAGAGTGTTAGATTCCTACAATGAGCAGTTCTTC. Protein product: CASRVLDSYNEQFF.

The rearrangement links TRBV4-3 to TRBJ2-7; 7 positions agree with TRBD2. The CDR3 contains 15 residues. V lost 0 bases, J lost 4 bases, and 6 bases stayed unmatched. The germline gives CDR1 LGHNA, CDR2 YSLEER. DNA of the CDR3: TGCGCCAGCAGCCAAGATGACGCGGGGGATTACGAGCAGTACTTC. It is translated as CASSQDDAGDYEQYF.

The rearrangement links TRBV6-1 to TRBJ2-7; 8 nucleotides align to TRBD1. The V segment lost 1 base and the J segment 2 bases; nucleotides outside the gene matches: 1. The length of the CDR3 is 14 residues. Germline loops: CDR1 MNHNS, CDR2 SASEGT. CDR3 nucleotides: TGTGCCAGCAGTGAAGACAGGGGGACCTACGAGCAGTACTTC. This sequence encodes CASSEDRGTYEQYF.

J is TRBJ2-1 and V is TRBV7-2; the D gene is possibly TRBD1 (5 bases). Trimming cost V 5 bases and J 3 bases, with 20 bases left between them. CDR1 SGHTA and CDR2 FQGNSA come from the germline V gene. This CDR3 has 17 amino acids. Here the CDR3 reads CASSPRPRAVNYNEQFF. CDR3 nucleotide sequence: TGTGCCAGCAGCCCTCGCCCCAGGGCGGTGAACTACAATGAGCAGTTCTTC.

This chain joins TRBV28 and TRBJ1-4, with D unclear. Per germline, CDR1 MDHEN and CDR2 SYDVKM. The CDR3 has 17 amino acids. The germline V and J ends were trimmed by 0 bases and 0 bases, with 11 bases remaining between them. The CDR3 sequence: CASSLWGFTATNEKLFF. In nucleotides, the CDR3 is TGTGCCAGCAGTTTATGGGGGTTTACCGCAACTAATGAAAAACTGTTTTTT. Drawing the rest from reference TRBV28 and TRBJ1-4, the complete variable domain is DVKVTQSSRYLVKRTGEKVFLECVQDMDHENMFWYRQDPGLGLRLIYFSYDVKMKEKGDIPEGYSVSREKKERFSLILESASTNQTSMYLCASSLWGFTATNEKLFFGSGTQLSVL.

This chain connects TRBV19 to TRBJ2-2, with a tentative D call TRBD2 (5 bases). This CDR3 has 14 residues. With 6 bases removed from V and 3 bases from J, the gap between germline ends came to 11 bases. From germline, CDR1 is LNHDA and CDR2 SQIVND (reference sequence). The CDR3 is CASRKGGDTGELFF. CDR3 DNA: TGTGCCAGTAGGAAAGGAGGAGACACCGGGGAGCTGTTTTTT.

CDR3 DNA sequence: TGTGCCAGCAATTCAGGAGCCGGATGGCGGTACTTC. As protein: CASNSGAGWRYF. The gene calls are TRBV2 and TRBJ2-7; D is unresolved. V was shortened by 7 bases and J by 12 bases, with 19 bases between the two germline ends. The CDR3 is 12 amino acids. CDR1 and CDR2 (germline): SNHLY, FYNNEI.

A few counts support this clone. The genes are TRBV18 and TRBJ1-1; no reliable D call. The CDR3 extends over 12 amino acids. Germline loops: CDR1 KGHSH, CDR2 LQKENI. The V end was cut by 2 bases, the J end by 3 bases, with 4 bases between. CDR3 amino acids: CASSPDDTEAFF. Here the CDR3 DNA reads TGTGCCAGCTCACCAGATGACACTGAAGCTTTCTTT. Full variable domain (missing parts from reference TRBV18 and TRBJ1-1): NAGVMQNPRHLVRRRGQEARLRCSPMKGHSHVYWYRQLPEEGLKFMVYLQKENIIDESGMPKERFSAEFPKEGPSILRIQQVVRGDSAAYFCASSPDDTEAFFGQGTRLTVV.

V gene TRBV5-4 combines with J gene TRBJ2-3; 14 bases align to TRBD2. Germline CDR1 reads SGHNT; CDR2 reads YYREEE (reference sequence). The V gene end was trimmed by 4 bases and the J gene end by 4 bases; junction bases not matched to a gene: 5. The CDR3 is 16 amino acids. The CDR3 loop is CASSEGLAGDPDTQYF. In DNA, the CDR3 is TGTGCCAGCAGCGAGGGACTAGCGGGAGATCCAGATACGCAGTATTTT.

CDR3 nucleotides: TGTGCCAGCAGCCCATTCGACGATACGCAGTATTTT. This encodes CASSPFDDTQYF. The chain carries TRBV9 and TRBJ2-3; D not certain. Germline loops: CDR1 SGDLS, CDR2 YYNGEE. The CDR3 extends over 12 amino acids. Trimming shortened V by 4 bases and J by 6 bases, and 9 bases separated the two germline ends.

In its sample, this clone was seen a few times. This CDR3 is CASSQDTGGFEKTQYF. The CDR3 DNA follows: TGCGCCAGCAGCCAAGATACCGGGGGATTCGAAAAGACCCAGTACTTC. This chain links TRBV4-3 with TRBJ2-5; a possible D gene is TRBD2 (6 bases). Germline assignment: CDR1 LGHNA and CDR2 YSLEER. Trimming took 0 bases from V and 6 from J, leaving 17 bases between them. The CDR3 extends over 16 amino acids.

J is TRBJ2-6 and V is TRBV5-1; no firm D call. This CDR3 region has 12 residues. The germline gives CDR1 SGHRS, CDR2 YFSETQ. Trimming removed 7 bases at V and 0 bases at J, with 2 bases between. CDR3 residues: CASVSGANVLTF. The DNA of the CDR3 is TGCGCCAGCGTCTCTGGGGCCAACGTCCTGACTTTC.

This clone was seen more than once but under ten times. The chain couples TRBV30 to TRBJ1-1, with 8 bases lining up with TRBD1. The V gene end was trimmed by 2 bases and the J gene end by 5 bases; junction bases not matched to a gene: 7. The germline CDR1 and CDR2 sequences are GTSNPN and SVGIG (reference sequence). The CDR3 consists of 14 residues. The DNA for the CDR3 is TGTGCCTGGAGTAGGGTAACAGGGGGAACTGAAGCTTTCTTT. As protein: CAWSRVTGGTEAFF.

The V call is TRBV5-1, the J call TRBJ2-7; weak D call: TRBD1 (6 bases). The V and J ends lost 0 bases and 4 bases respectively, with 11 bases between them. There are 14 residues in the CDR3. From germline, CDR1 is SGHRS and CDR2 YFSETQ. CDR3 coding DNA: TGCGCCAGCAGCTTGGATGGCAGGGGTTACGAGCAGTACTTC. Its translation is CASSLDGRGYEQYF.

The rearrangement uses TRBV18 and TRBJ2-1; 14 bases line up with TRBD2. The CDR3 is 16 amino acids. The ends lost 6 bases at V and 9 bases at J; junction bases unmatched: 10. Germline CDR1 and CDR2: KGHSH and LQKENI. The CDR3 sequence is CASSPPTSGGGFEQFF. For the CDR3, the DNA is TGTGCCAGCTCGCCTCCGACTAGCGGGGGGGGTTTTGAGCAGTTCTTC. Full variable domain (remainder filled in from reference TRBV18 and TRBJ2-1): NAGVMQNPRHLVRRRGQEARLRCSPMKGHSHVYWYRQLPEEGLKFMVYLQKENIIDESGMPKERFSAEFPKEGPSILRIQQVVRGDSAAYFCASSPPTSGGGFEQFFGPGTRLTVL.

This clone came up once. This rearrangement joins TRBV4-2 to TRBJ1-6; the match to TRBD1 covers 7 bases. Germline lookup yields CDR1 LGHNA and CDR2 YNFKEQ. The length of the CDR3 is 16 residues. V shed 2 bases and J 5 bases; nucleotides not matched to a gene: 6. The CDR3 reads CASSQHRQGDNSPLHF. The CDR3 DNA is TGTGCCAGCAGCCAACATCGACAGGGTGATAATTCACCCCTCCACTTT.

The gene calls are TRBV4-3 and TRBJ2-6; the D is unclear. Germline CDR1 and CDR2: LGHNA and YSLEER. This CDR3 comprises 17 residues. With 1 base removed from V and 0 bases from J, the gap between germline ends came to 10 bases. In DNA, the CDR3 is TGCGCCAGCAGCCAAGTATCCCCGGGCTCTGGGGCCAACGTCCTGACTTTC. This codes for CASSQVSPGSGANVLTF.

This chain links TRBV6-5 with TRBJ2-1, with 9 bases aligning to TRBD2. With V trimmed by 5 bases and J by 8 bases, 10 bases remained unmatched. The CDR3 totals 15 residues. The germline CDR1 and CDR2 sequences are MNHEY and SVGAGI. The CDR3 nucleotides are TGTGCCAGCAGTCGCCTCGCGGGGGGGGGTGATGAGCAGTTCTTC. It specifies CASSRLAGGGDEQFF.

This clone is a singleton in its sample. The CDR3 DNA reads as TGTGCCAGCAGTCGGTCAACTAATGAAAAACTGTTTTTT. This encodes CASSRSTNEKLFF. The chain combines TRBV5-6 with TRBJ1-4, with D unresolved. The germline gives CDR1 SGHDT, CDR2 YYEEEE. Trimming removed 5 bases from V and 0 bases from J, with 5 bases in between. The CDR3 is 13 residues long.

The CDR3 here is CSASGGGEQYF. The CDR3 region has the DNA TGCAGTGCATCGGGGGGCGGCGAGCAGTACTTC. V gene TRBV20-1 combines with J gene TRBJ2-7, with D possibly being TRBD2 (7 bases). CDR1 is DFQATT, CDR2 SNEGSKA, per germline (reference sequence). This CDR3 has 11 residues. The V end lost 6 bases, the J end lost 6 bases, and 12 bases lay between the germline ends.

The CDR3 loop reads CASSIGGLREDTQYF. The CDR3 DNA reads TGTGCCAGTAGTATCGGGGGGCTCAGGGAGGATACGCAGTATTTT. This rearrangement joins TRBV19 to TRBJ2-3; possible D gene TRBD2, 7 bases. The CDR3 spans 15 residues. The V gene lost 3 bases and the J gene lost 6 bases, with 16 bases spanning the gap. Germline-derived CDR1 and CDR2 are LNHDA and SQIVND (reference sequence).

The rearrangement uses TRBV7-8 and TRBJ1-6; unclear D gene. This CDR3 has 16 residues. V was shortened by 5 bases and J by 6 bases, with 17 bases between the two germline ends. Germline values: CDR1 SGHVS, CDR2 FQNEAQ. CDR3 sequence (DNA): TGTGCCAGCAGCCCACGAAGGGTTGGGCGTAATTCACCCCTCCACTTT. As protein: CASSPRRVGRNSPLHF.

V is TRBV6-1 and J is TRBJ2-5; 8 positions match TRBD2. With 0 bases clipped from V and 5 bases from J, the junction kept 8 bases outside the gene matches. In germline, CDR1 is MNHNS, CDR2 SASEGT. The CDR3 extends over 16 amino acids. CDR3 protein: CASSEARGGVRETQYF. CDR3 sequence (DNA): TGTGCCAGCAGTGAAGCCCGGGGGGGGGTTCGGGAGACCCAGTACTTC.

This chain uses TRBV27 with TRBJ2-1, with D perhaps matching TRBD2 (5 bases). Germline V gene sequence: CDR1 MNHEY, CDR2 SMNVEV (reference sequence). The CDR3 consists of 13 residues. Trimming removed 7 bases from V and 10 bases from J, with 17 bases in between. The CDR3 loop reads CASTPFDGEEQFF. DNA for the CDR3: TGTGCCAGCACTCCATTCGATGGGGAGGAGCAGTTCTTC.

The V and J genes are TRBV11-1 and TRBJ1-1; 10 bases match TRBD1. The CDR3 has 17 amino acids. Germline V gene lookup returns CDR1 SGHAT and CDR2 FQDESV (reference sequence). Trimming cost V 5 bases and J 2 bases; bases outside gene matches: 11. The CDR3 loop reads CASSRTGGRLGNTEAFF. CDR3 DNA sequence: TGTGCCAGCAGCAGGACAGGGGGGCGGCTCGGAAACACTGAAGCTTTCTTT.

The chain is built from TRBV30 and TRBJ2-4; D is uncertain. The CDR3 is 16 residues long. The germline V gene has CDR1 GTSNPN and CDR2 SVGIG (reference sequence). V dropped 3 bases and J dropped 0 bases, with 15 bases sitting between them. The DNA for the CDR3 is TGTGCCTGGAGAAGTCGGGCACCTTTAGCCAAAAACATTCAGTACTTC. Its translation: CAWRSRAPLAKNIQYF.

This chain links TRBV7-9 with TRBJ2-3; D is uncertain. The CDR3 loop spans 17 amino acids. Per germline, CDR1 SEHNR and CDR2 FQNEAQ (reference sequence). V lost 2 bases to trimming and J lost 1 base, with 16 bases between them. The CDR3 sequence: CASSLPIHRPGTDTQYF. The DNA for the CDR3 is TGTGCCAGCAGCTTACCCATTCACAGACCGGGCACAGATACGCAGTATTTT.